What follows are 5 T cell receptor beta chains derived from one specimen sequenced in a study of cytomegalovirus exposure and HLA in healthy donors. Profiled with immunoSEQ multiplex PCR; TCRdb holds only in-frame clones, not every one. The sample consists of about 110,000 clones, approximately 96% of them appearing once. The sample comprised PBMCs. Source of these receptors: a woman aged 18 to 35 in good health and CMV-seronegative.

The gene calls are TRBV6-4 and TRBJ2-6; TRBD2 matches at 7 bases. Germline V lookup: CDR1 MRHNA, CDR2 SNTAGT. V lost 3 bases, J lost 0 bases, and 5 bases stayed unmatched. This CDR3 has 17 amino acids. The CDR3 sequence: CASSEGGDLSGANVLTF. The CDR3 DNA sequence: TGTGCCAGCAGTGAGGGGGGGGACCTCTCTGGGGCCAACGTCCTGACTTTC.

This chain links TRBV2 with TRBJ2-3; no reliable D call. The CDR3 contains 13 residues. CDR1 SNHLY and CDR2 FYNNEI come from the germline V gene. V was cut by 6 bases and J by 10 bases, with 17 bases left in between. The CDR3 here is CASSSPTLRAQYF. CDR3 nucleotide sequence: TGTGCCAGCAGCTCCCCGACACTTCGTGCGCAGTATTTT.

The V call is TRBV2, the J call TRBJ1-1; D ambiguous. CDR1 and CDR2 from the germline V gene are SNHLY and FYNNEI. V dropped 5 bases and J dropped 3 bases, with 10 bases sitting between them. The CDR3 totals 13 residues. CDR3 loop: CASSRTDYTEAFF. In DNA, the CDR3 is TGTGCCAGCAGTCGGACGGACTACACTGAAGCTTTCTTT.

The chain recombines TRBV7-2 with TRBJ2-1; D gene ambiguous. The CDR3 totals 15 residues. Trimming pared 5 bases from V and 2 bases from J, leaving 13 bases between. The V gene's germline CDR1 is SGHTA and CDR2 FQGNSA. This chain's CDR3 is CASSENWATYNEQFF. Written as DNA, the CDR3 is TGTGCCAGCAGCGAAAACTGGGCGACCTACAATGAGCAGTTCTTC.

The rearrangement uses TRBV2 and TRBJ1-6, with a weak D call TRBD1 (5 bases). With 1 base removed from V and 9 bases from J, the gap between germline ends came to 16 bases. The germline V gene has CDR1 SNHLY and CDR2 FYNNEI. The CDR3 spans 16 residues. In nucleotides, the CDR3 is TGTGCCAGCAGTGAAGATGGTGGGGGGGTCGGTTCACCCCTCCACTTT. This sequence encodes CASSEDGGGVGSPLHF.